The T cell receptor (beta chain) described here comes from a study of T cells after yellow fever vaccination. TCRdb processed the 5' RACE reads anew with MiXCR; each CDR3 protein has one entry. The sample shows some 340,000 distinct CDR3 sequences, roughly 4.3% of them seen only once. The CDR3 is 15 amino acids. Trimming took off 6 bases at V and 1 base at J, with 12 bases between the two ends. The chain combines TRBV12-3 or TRBV12-4 with TRBJ1-4; tentative D call: TRBD1 (5 bases). The clonotype comes from a young man who received the YFV17D yellow fever vaccine. Here the sequenced sample was PBMCs, taken 5 days after the yellow fever booster vaccination. CDR3: CASRIMDITNEKLFF. In DNA, the CDR3 is TGTGCCAGCAGAATTATGGACATAACTAATGAAAAACTGTTTTTT.